The source of this T cell receptor beta chain is a study of blood T cell repertoires in COVID-19. Background on the study: Nucleic acid was either cDNA or gDNA, and it came from T cells, B-cell-depleted T cells, or PBMCs.

Trimming removed 1 base from V and 2 bases from J, with 8 bases in between. The CDR3 totals 14 residues. Germline CDR1 and CDR2: MGHRA and YSYEKL. Sequencing used immunoSEQ multiplex PCR; TCRdb keeps in-frame clones, though not all of them. The sample includes 25,000 to 35,000 clones, 81% of them seen just once. The chain is built from TRBV4-1 and TRBJ1-2; tentative D call: TRBD1 (6 bases). The specimen was peripheral blood. This sequence was found in a woman aged 55-69 years with acute or convalescent COVID-19. This CDR3 reads CASSQGTGNYGYTF. The CDR3 region has the DNA TGCGCCAGCAGCCAAGGCACAGGGAACTATGGCTACACCTTC.